The text below deals with one TCR beta chain. Trimming took off 4 bases at V and 4 bases at J, with 26 bases between the two ends. This CDR3 is built from 19 residues. CDR1 is LGHNA and CDR2 is YSLEER in the germline V gene. In the study's own analysis: Reference gene primers were amplified, and this amplification served to estimate nucleated cell counts. Assay: immunoSEQ multiplex PCR; the TCRdb copy retains only in-frame clones and omits some. D and trimming were read from the DNA, whereas the V and J calls and clone size are those reported in that table. The sample has 30,000 to 45,000 clones; about four fifths are singletons. The data derive from a study of blood T cell repertoires in COVID-19. Study-level information: Specimens from acute and convalescent COVID-19 originated in the United States, Italy and Spain. The analysed material was cDNA or gDNA that came from T cells, B-cell-depleted T cells, or PBMCs.

The source of this sequence is a man aged 55 to 70 in a cohort sampled during active COVID-19. Material: peripheral blood. The chain carries TRBV4-3 and TRBJ2-1; TRBD2 might be the D (6 bases). CDR3 nucleotides: TGCGCCAGCAGCCGAGAAGAGGGATGGGGGAGGTACGATTACAATGAGCAGTTCTTC. This encodes CASSREEGWGRYDYNEQFF.